Each of the 3 T cell receptor beta chains below was sequenced from the same sample in a study of glioma-infiltrating T cells (dated by TCRdb to the mid-2010s). TCRdb lists the instrument as Illumina MiSeq. The iRepertoire nested amplicon-rescue multiplex PCR (arm-PCR) platform was used to amplify TCR alpha and beta CDR3 regions from RNA. The public reads were reanalyzed by TCRdb: fastp trimming at Q25, MiXCR alignment, in-frame beta chains only. All rows with the same CDR3 protein become a single entry with the most common DNA and genes. For this sample the table gives around 390,000 distinct CDR3 sequences, of which roughly two fifths were detected only once. More than 10% of the sample is in the top ten clones. Sequenced input: glioma tissue, nonneoplastic brain tissue, or PBMCs (not recorded which). These receptors all come from a human donor with low-grade glioma or glioblastoma, undergoing nonglioma brain surgery, or in good health (not recorded which).

Comment on this clonotype: At one of its ends the junction is not consistent with the germline gene, which may arise from a read error. The chain is built from TRBV7-2 and TRBJ1-1; possible D gene TRBD1, 6 bases. The germline V gene encodes CDR1 SGHTA and CDR2 FQGNSA. CDR3 length: 16 residues. The CDR3 reads CATPPLTGIGNTEPFF. The DNA of the CDR3 is TGTGCCACTCCGCCTCTTACAGGGATAGGAAACACTGAACCTTTCTTT.

This chain links TRBV7-2 with TRBJ2-7, with 10 bases aligning to TRBD2. The CDR3 covers 15 residues. The ends lost 7 bases at V and 3 bases at J; junction bases unmatched: 9. CDR1 and CDR2 from the germline V gene are SGHTA and FQGNSA. CDR3 region: CASTKGASGSYEQYF. Here the CDR3 DNA reads TGTGCCAGCACGAAGGGGGCTAGCGGGAGCTACGAGCAGTACTTC.

About this clonotype: The junction departs from germline at one end; a sequencing error may be responsible. V gene TRBV20-1 combines with J gene TRBJ2-7; 7 bases match TRBD2. The CDR3 loop spans 14 amino acids. Germline V gene lookup returns CDR1 DFQATT and CDR2 SNEGSKA (reference sequence). CDR3 amino acids: CIARGRDYPYEQYF. Written as DNA, the CDR3 is TGCATTGCTAGAGGTAGGGACTATCCCTACGAGCAGTACTTC.